Only a few counts were recorded for the clone carrying this T cell receptor (beta chain). In assigning cohorts, the study relied on participant-reported clinical history. Recovered status in Cohort 3 required two negative PCRs, clearance, or symptom resolution. Germline CDR1 is DFQATT and CDR2 is SNEGSKA (reference sequence). V was shortened by 2 bases and J by 7 bases, with 8 bases between the two germline ends. There are 11 residues in the CDR3. The data derive from a study of blood T cell repertoires in COVID-19. Across the whole study: Sample material is recorded as cDNA or gDNA derived from T cells, B-cell-depleted T cells, or PBMCs.

Original handling: Estimation of nucleated cell counts was performed using reference gene primer amplification. Data came from immunoSEQ multiplex PCR; TCRdb stores just in-frame clones and leaves some out. The D gene and trimming were derived from the DNA, and the V and J assignments and clone size from that table. This sample has a few hundred thousand clones, with roughly four fifths found just once. What was sequenced was PBMCs or T cells enriched from blood (not recorded which). The genes are TRBV20-1 and TRBJ1-2; the D is unclear. The TCR sequence derives from a woman in her 50s who had recovered from COVID-19. The CDR3 is CSARPQVGYTF. Here the CDR3 DNA reads TGCAGTGCTAGACCCCAGGTTGGCTACACCTTC.